The 32 T cell receptor beta chains presented below share a single source sample, sequenced in a study of T cells in localized non-small cell lung cancer. The method was immunoSEQ multiplex PCR; TCRdb's version includes in-frame clones alone and lacks a portion of them. The sample yields about 43,000 clones, 75% to 95% seen once. This sample comprised PBMCs, obtained before any cancer treatment. These receptors were obtained from a woman aged 35 to 70 with stage II lung adenocarcinoma.

The gene calls are TRBV2 and TRBJ2-3, with D possibly TRBD2 on 6 matching bases. V was shortened by 1 base and J by 3 bases, with 14 bases between the two germline ends. Germline loops: CDR1 SNHLY, CDR2 FYNNEI. This CDR3 has 16 amino acids. The CDR3 DNA sequence: TGTGCCAGCAGTGAAGGGACTACGCGAGGGACAGATACGCAGTATTTT. It encodes CASSEGTTRGTDTQYF.

The V gene is TRBV6-5, the J gene TRBJ2-7, with TRBD1 identical over 7 bases. Germline V lookup: CDR1 MNHEY, CDR2 SVGAGI. This CDR3 comprises 14 residues. V lost 6 bases to trimming and J lost 4 bases; unmatched junction nucleotides: 9. The CDR3 loop is CASRHSQGPYEQYF. Here the CDR3 DNA reads TGTGCCAGCAGACACTCACAGGGGCCGTACGAGCAGTACTTC.

The CDR3 spells CASSQRGDRATNEKLFF. Here the CDR3 DNA reads TGCGCCAGCAGCCAAAGAGGGGACAGGGCCACTAATGAAAAACTGTTTTTT. The chain has TRBV4-1 and TRBJ1-4, with 9 bases aligning to TRBD1. This CDR3 is 17 amino acids long. With V trimmed by 2 bases and J by 2 bases, 6 bases remained unmatched. Germline CDR1 is MGHRA and CDR2 is YSYEKL.

This chain uses TRBV4-1 with TRBJ1-1, with D hard to call. Germline CDR1 and CDR2: MGHRA and YSYEKL. V lost 0 bases to trimming and J lost 8 bases, with 19 bases between them. CDR3 size: 16 residues. The CDR3 bases are TGCGCCAGCAGCCAAGAGGTGGTTATTAGCGGACGAGAAGCTTTCTTT. Its protein is CASSQEVVISGREAFF.

The chain links TRBV6-6 to TRBJ2-7; tentatively, D is TRBD1 (5 bases). CDR3 length equals 13 residues. The V end was cut by 2 bases, the J end by 6 bases, with 11 bases between. The V gene's germline CDR1 is MNHNY and CDR2 SVGAGI (reference sequence). CDR3 sequence: CASSYPGQSEQYF. DNA of the CDR3: TGTGCCAGCAGTTACCCCGGACAAAGCGAGCAGTACTTC.

In its sample, this clone was seen once. V and J are TRBV19 and TRBJ2-7; 11 bases line up with TRBD1. V was pared by 5 bases and J by 6 bases, with 9 bases of the junction left unmatched. The CDR3 runs 15 residues. Germline V gives CDR1 LNHDA, CDR2 SQIVND (reference sequence). Here the CDR3 reads CASSPRTGGAAEQYF. DNA of the CDR3: TGTGCCAGTAGTCCGCGGACAGGGGGCGCGGCCGAGCAGTACTTC.

This chain joins TRBV19 and TRBJ1-2, with 9 nucleotides matching TRBD1. Germline CDR1 LNHDA, CDR2 SQIVND (reference sequence). The CDR3 totals 17 residues. The J segment lost 2 bases and the V segment lost 3 bases, leaving 10 bases of the junction unmatched. The DNA of the CDR3 is TGTGCCAGTAGTATTCAAGGGGACAGGGACCTGAACTATGGCTACACCTTC. This translates into CASSIQGDRDLNYGYTF.

The V call is TRBV5-1, the J call TRBJ1-4; D unclear. This CDR3 has 14 amino acids. Germline values: CDR1 SGHRS, CDR2 YFSETQ. V lost 0 bases and J 5 bases, leaving 8 bases between the germline ends. The CDR3 nucleotides read TGCGCCAGCAGCTTGGGGGGATTAAATGAAAAACTGTTTTTT. Protein product: CASSLGGLNEKLFF.

On this clone itself: Other DNA variants within this sample encode the same CDR3. The chain links TRBV7-9 to TRBJ1-1, with D hard to call. Germline lookup yields CDR1 SEHNR and CDR2 FQNEAQ (reference sequence). Trimming cost V 2 bases and J 1 base, with 5 bases left between them. The CDR3 covers 13 residues. CDR3 nucleotides: TGTGCCAGCAGCTTATCAGGGAACACTGAAGCTTTCTTT. It yields the protein CASSLSGNTEAFF.

This chain joins TRBV28 and TRBJ1-6, with TRBD1 matching 9 bases. V lost 5 bases and J lost 6; bases outside the gene matches: 2. Germline V lookup: CDR1 MDHEN, CDR2 SYDVKM. The CDR3 is 14 amino acids. The CDR3 loop reads CASSGTGFNSPLHF. The DNA of the CDR3 is TGTGCCAGCAGTGGGACAGGGTTTAATTCACCCCTCCACTTT.

The genes are TRBV14 and TRBJ2-1; tentative D call: TRBD2 (5 bases). The V end lost 1 base, the J end lost 6 bases, and 13 bases lay between the germline ends. Germline CDR1 and CDR2: SGHDN and FVKESK. The CDR3 sequence is 15 residues long. CDR3 sequence: CASSQGLARSNEQFF. CDR3 bases: TGTGCCAGCAGCCAAGGGCTAGCCCGGAGCAATGAGCAGTTCTTC.

The chain links TRBV5-1 to TRBJ2-6; weak D call: TRBD1 (5 bases). The CDR3 runs to 14 residues. Trimming pared 6 bases from V and 2 bases from J, leaving 9 bases between. From germline, CDR1 is SGHRS and CDR2 YFSETQ. The CDR3 nucleotides read TGCGCCAGCATGGACACGGCTGGGGCCAACGTCCTGACTTTC. This encodes CASMDTAGANVLTF.

In this sample, this clone turned up once. J is TRBJ2-5 and V is TRBV7-9; perhaps TRBD2 as D (7 bases). The CDR3 contains 14 residues. Trimming took off 5 bases at V and 4 bases at J, with 14 bases between the two ends. Per germline, CDR1 SEHNR and CDR2 FQNEAQ (reference sequence). CDR3 sequence reads: CASSLGGGRETQYF. Here the CDR3 DNA reads TGTGCCAGCAGCCTTGGGGGGGGGCGAGAGACCCAGTACTTC.

The rearrangement joins TRBV7-6 to TRBJ2-5, with no clear D. Trimming took off 3 bases at V and 3 bases at J, with 5 bases between the two ends. Germline V lookup: CDR1 SGHVS, CDR2 FNYEAQ. CDR3 size: 12 residues. The CDR3 spells CASSFPEETQYF. CDR3 DNA sequence: TGTGCCAGCAGCTTCCCAGAAGAGACCCAGTACTTC.

V usage is TRBV11-2 and J usage is TRBJ2-7; D uncertain. Germline V gene data show CDR1 as SGHAT and CDR2 as FQNNGV. This CDR3 contains 14 residues. V was cut by 4 bases and J by 2 bases, with 12 bases left in between. CDR3 DNA sequence: TGTGCCAGCAGCTCTCGAACTCCCCCCTACGAGCAGTACTTC. Residues: CASSSRTPPYEQYF.

The gene calls are TRBV9 and TRBJ1-1; TRBD1 matches 9 bases. Trimming took 4 bases from V and 8 from J; bases not matched to a gene: 3. From germline, CDR1 is SGDLS and CDR2 YYNGEE. This CDR3 is 12 amino acids long. The CDR3 protein is CASSPGTGEAFF. CDR3 nucleotide sequence: TGTGCCAGCAGCCCCGGGACAGGGGAAGCTTTCTTT.

The chain recombines TRBV2 with TRBJ2-7, with a possible D match to TRBD1 (6 bases). Germline V lookup: CDR1 SNHLY, CDR2 FYNNEI. The CDR3 consists of 11 residues. The CDR3: CGNRAGGEQYF. For the CDR3, the DNA is TGTGGCAACAGGGCTGGGGGCGAGCAGTACTTC. Full variable domain (outside the CDR3, taken from reference TRBV2 and TRBJ2-7): EPEVTQTPSHQVTQMGQEVILRCVPISNHLYFYWYRQILGQKVEFLVSFYNNEISEKSEIFDDQFSVERPDGSNFTLKIRSTKLEDSAMYFCGNRAGGEQYFGPGTRLTVT.

This clone has just one count. This chain connects TRBV7-2 to TRBJ1-4; 9 bases map to TRBD1. CDR1 is SGHTA, CDR2 FQGNSA, per germline. This CDR3 contains 15 residues. With 4 bases clipped from V and 4 bases from J, the junction kept 4 bases outside the gene matches. The CDR3 protein is CASSSRTGVNEKLFF. CDR3 nucleotides: TGTGCCAGCAGCTCGAGGACAGGGGTTAATGAAAAACTGTTTTTT.

This rearrangement joins TRBV10-1 to TRBJ1-1, with D perhaps TRBD1 (6 bases). V gave up 0 bases and J gave up 3 bases, with 20 bases separating them. This CDR3 comprises 18 residues. The germline CDR1 and CDR2 sequences are WNHNN and SYGVQD (reference sequence). DNA for the CDR3: TGCGCCAGCAGTGAGTCAGGGACATGGGGTGCATGGGACACTGAAGCTTTCTTT. Protein product: CASSESGTWGAWDTEAFF.

The V call is TRBV5-1, the J call TRBJ1-1, with 8 bases fitting TRBD1. Trimming removed 4 bases from V and 7 bases from J; junction bases left unmatched: 9. The length of the CDR3 is 14 residues. Looked up from germline, CDR1 is SGHRS and CDR2 is YFSETQ. The CDR3 loop is CASSLRDRFNEAFF. The CDR3 region has the DNA TGCGCCAGCAGCCTCCGGGACAGGTTTAATGAAGCTTTCTTT.

This chain links TRBV2 with TRBJ1-5; D uncertain. Germline CDR1 and CDR2: SNHLY and FYNNEI. This CDR3 is 13 amino acids long. The V end lost 8 bases, the J end lost 4 bases, and 12 bases lay between the germline ends. The CDR3 region is CASAGAGNQPQHF. CDR3 nucleotides: TGTGCCAGCGCTGGAGCGGGGAATCAGCCCCAGCATTTT.

The V call is TRBV5-5, the J call TRBJ1-5, with 8 bases matching TRBD1. Germline V gives CDR1 SGHKS, CDR2 YYEKEE (reference sequence). This CDR3 has 15 residues. V dropped 4 bases and J dropped 3; count of bases not matched to a gene: 6. The CDR3 DNA reads TGTGCCAGCAGCCTATGGACAGGGACCAATCAGCCCCAGCATTTT. The encoded protein is CASSLWTGTNQPQHF. The whole variable domain, remainder taken from reference TRBV5-5 and TRBJ1-5, is DAGVTQSPTHLIKTRGQQVTLRCSPISGHKSVSWYQQVLGQGPQFIFQYYEKEERGRGNFPDRFSARQFPNYSSELNVNALLLGDSALYLCASSLWTGTNQPQHFGDGTRLSIL.

The chain recombines TRBV28 with TRBJ1-5; D not certain. The V gene lost 6 bases and the J gene lost 5 bases, with 5 bases spanning the gap. Germline V gives CDR1 MDHEN, CDR2 SYDVKM. The CDR3 has 11 residues. Here the CDR3 DNA reads TGTGCCAGCAGCTACCATCAGCCCCAGCATTTT. This sequence encodes CASSYHQPQHF. The full variable domain, its missing parts supplied by reference TRBV28 and TRBJ1-5, is DVKVTQSSRYLVKRTGEKVFLECVQDMDHENMFWYRQDPGLGLRLIYFSYDVKMKEKGDIPEGYSVSREKKERFSLILESASTNQTSMYLCASSYHQPQHFGDGTRLSIL.

The rearrangement joins TRBV4-1 to TRBJ1-4; TRBD1 matches at 7 bases. V shed 2 bases, J shed 5 bases, and the junction held 5 bases outside the gene matches. This CDR3 region has 15 residues. Looked up from germline, CDR1 is MGHRA and CDR2 is YSYEKL. The CDR3 DNA reads as TGCGCCAGCAGCCAAAACTCGGGACAGAATGAAAAACTGTTTTTT. Its translation is CASSQNSGQNEKLFF.

The V call is TRBV19, the J call TRBJ1-5; unclear D gene. This CDR3 comprises 13 residues. Germline lookup yields CDR1 LNHDA and CDR2 SQIVND (reference sequence). V dropped 6 bases and J dropped 4 bases, with 10 bases sitting between them. The CDR3 DNA reads TGTGCCAGTAGCCTATCAGAGAATCAGCCCCAGCATTTT. Translating gives CASSLSENQPQHF.

CDR3 nucleotide sequence: TGCGCCAGCAGCTTAGACGGATCTTACGGCTACACCTTC. Encoded protein: CASSLDGSYGYTF. This rearrangement joins TRBV5-1 to TRBJ1-2; D gene ambiguous. V was pared by 2 bases and J by 8 bases, with 13 bases between. The CDR3 contains 13 residues. Germline V lookup: CDR1 SGHRS, CDR2 YFSETQ.

The chain recombines TRBV9 with TRBJ1-2, with D possibly matching TRBD1 (5 bases). The V end was cut by 0 bases, the J end by 6 bases, with 15 bases between. This CDR3 has 15 amino acids. CDR1 and CDR2 from the germline V gene are SGDLS and YYNGEE. The CDR3 DNA sequence: TGTGCCAGCAGCGTAGAAGGAGCAGGCAGGGATGGCTACACCTTC. It translates to CASSVEGAGRDGYTF. The full variable domain, with the rest looked up from reference TRBV9 and TRBJ1-2, is DSGVTQTPKHLITATGQRVTLRCSPRSGDLSVYWYQQSLDQGLQFLIQYYNGEERAKGNILERFSAQQFPDLHSELNLSSLELGDSALYFCASSVEGAGRDGYTFGSGTRLTVV.

The chain combines TRBV25-1 with TRBJ1-2, with a weak D call TRBD1 (6 bases). V was shortened by 8 bases and J by 6 bases, with 19 bases between the two germline ends. Germline values: CDR1 MGHDK, CDR2 SYGVNS. CDR3 size: 14 residues. CDR3 bases: TGTGCCAGCGCGGGCGGGGGCGCTTTTGATGGCTACACCTTC. It encodes CASAGGGAFDGYTF.

This chain connects TRBV7-9 to TRBJ2-3, with D perhaps TRBD1 or TRBD2 (5 bases each). Trimming removed 4 bases from V and 0 bases from J, with 8 bases in between. This CDR3 has 14 residues. Germline CDR1 SEHNR, CDR2 FQNEAQ (reference sequence). The CDR3 DNA reads as TGTGCCAGCAGCTCCTGGGACAGCACAGATACGCAGTATTTT. Protein: CASSSWDSTDTQYF.

The chain employs TRBV28 and TRBJ1-1; D is perhaps TRBD1 (6 bases). Trimming cost V 6 bases and J 4 bases, with 15 bases left between them. Germline V gives CDR1 MDHEN, CDR2 SYDVKM. The CDR3 runs to 14 residues. This CDR3 reads CASRGGPLGTEAFF. CDR3 nucleotides: TGTGCCAGCAGGGGGGGGCCACTGGGCACTGAAGCTTTCTTT.

The V and J genes are TRBV20-1 and TRBJ2-1; D gene unclear. Trimming removed 4 bases at V and 7 bases at J, with 5 bases between. In germline, CDR1 is DFQATT, CDR2 SNEGSKA (reference sequence). The CDR3 is 10 amino acids. CDR3 protein: CSAMGNEQFF. The CDR3 region has the DNA TGCAGTGCTATGGGGAATGAGCAGTTCTTC.

V usage is TRBV5-1 and J usage is TRBJ1-2; 9 bases agree with TRBD1. This CDR3 is 15 amino acids long. Germline loops: CDR1 SGHRS, CDR2 YFSETQ. J gave up 3 bases and V 0 bases, and 3 bases lay outside the gene matches. The chain's CDR3 is CASSLGDRVDYGYTF. The CDR3 DNA reads as TGCGCCAGCAGCTTGGGGGACAGGGTTGACTATGGCTACACCTTC. The full variable domain, rest sourced from reference TRBV5-1 and TRBJ1-2, is KAGVTQTPRYLIKTRGQQVTLSCSPISGHRSVSWYQQTPGQGLQFLFEYFSETQRNKGNFPGRFSGRQFSNSRSEMNVSTLELGDSALYLCASSLGDRVDYGYTFGSGTRLTVV.